This is a list of T cell receptor beta chains from one sample in a study of identical twins. TCRdb recomputed calls from the 5' RACE reads with MiXCR, one row per CDR3 protein. In the table there are approximately 260,000 distinct CDR3 sequences, over 13% of which are singletons. The material sequenced was memory (CD45RO+) T cells sorted from blood. The receptor source for this set is a woman in her late teens or twenties in good health. Both conserved end residues are part of each CDR3. A D gene is named only where the DNA matches it firmly. Size values are once, few and many counts, or a class for expanded clones, and some rows have none.

V	size	J	D	CDR3	DNA
TRBV20-1	.	TRBJ2-2	TRBD1	CSAGTGRNTGELFF	TGCAGTGCGGGGACAGGGAGGAACACCGGGGAGCTGTTTTTT
TRBV4-1	.	TRBJ2-2	.	CASSQPRKGSWSTGVLFF	TGCGCCAGCAGCCAGCCGCGTAAAGGGTCATGGAGCACCGGGGTGCTGTTTTTT
TRBV5-1	few	TRBJ2-3	TRBD2	CASRRIGLAGGGSTDTQYF	TGCGCCAGCAGGAGAATCGGACTAGCGGGGGGCGGGAGCACAGATACGCAGTATTTT
TRBV6-1	.	TRBJ2-5	TRBD2	CASRTSGGRETQYF	TGTGCCAGCAGAACTAGCGGGGGTAGAGAGACCCAGTACTTC
TRBV20-1	many	TRBJ2-1	TRBD2	CSARDSSRAGAENEQFF	TGCAGTGCTAGAGATAGCTCGAGAGCGGGGGCCGAGAATGAGCAGTTCTTC
TRBV7-9	few	TRBJ1-1	TRBD1	CASSFQSDREAFF	TGTGCCAGCAGCTTCCAATCGGACAGGGAAGCTTTCTTT
TRBV7-9	.	TRBJ2-7	TRBD2	CASSSGTSANPYEQYF	TGTGCCAGCAGCTCTGGGACTAGCGCGAACCCTTACGAGCAGTACTTC
TRBV10-3	few	TRBJ2-1	.	CAISVNHNMAERQFF	TGTGCCATCAGTGTCAATCACAATATGGCGGAGCGGCAGTTCTTC
TRBV7-6	.	TRBJ2-3	TRBD1	CASSNPPGQGTDTQYF	TGTGCCAGCAGCAACCCACCGGGACAGGGTACAGATACGCAGTATTTT
TRBV9	.	TRBJ1-1	.	CASSSQVRNTEAFF	TGTGCCAGCAGTTCACAGGTTCGGAACACTGAAGCTTTCTTT
TRBV12-3/TRBV12-4	few	TRBJ2-1	TRBD2	CASSLSGGPHNEQFF	TGTGCCAGCAGCCTTAGCGGGGGGCCCCACAATGAGCAGTTCTTC
TRBV2	.	TRBJ2-1	TRBD2	CASRPTSGAYNEQFF	TGTGCCAGCAGGCCCACTAGCGGGGCCTACAATGAGCAGTTCTTC
TRBV18	.	TRBJ2-5	TRBD1	CASSPSRGLGETQYF	TGTGCCAGCTCACCATCAAGGGGGCTTGGCGAGACCCAGTACTTC
TRBV12-3/TRBV12-4	few	TRBJ1-5	.	CANTGRKTSNQPQHF	TGTGCCAATACAGGAAGGAAAACTAGCAATCAGCCCCAGCATTTT
TRBV18	.	TRBJ1-3	.	CASSHSRDTIYF	TGTGCCAGCTCTCACTCGCGGGACACCATATATTTT
TRBV5-6	.	TRBJ1-2	TRBD1	CASSFWDSNYGYTF	TGTGCCAGCAGCTTTTGGGACAGTAACTATGGCTACACCTTC
TRBV5-6	few	TRBJ2-3	.	CASSFTGSTEDTQYF	TGTGCCAGCAGTTTTACAGGTTCCACAGAGGATACGCAGTATTTT
TRBV12-3/TRBV12-4	few	TRBJ1-2	.	CATGLGQLDGYTF	TGTGCCACCGGGCTAGGACAGCTCGATGGCTACACCTTC
TRBV12-3/TRBV12-4	.	TRBJ1-1	.	CASSFRGTGLNTEAFF	TGTGCCAGCAGTTTTAGGGGAACAGGGCTGAACACTGAAGCTTTCTTT
TRBV5-1	many	TRBJ1-1	TRBD1	CASSDRGKSNTEAFF	TGCGCCAGCAGCGACAGGGGGAAGTCGAACACTGAAGCTTTCTTT
TRBV6-1	.	TRBJ2-3	.	CASSPLWDRTDTQYF	TGTGCCAGCAGCCCCCTATGGGACCGCACAGATACGCAGTATTTT
TRBV5-4	.	TRBJ1-1	.	CASSGDKFGNTEAFF	TGTGCCAGCAGCGGCGACAAGTTCGGGAACACTGAAGCTTTCTTT
TRBV4-3	.	TRBJ1-1	.	CASSQDLTGLGTEAFF	TGCGCCAGCAGCCAAGACCTTACAGGGTTGGGCACTGAAGCTTTCTTT
TRBV10-2	few	TRBJ2-1	TRBD2	CASSAFASGVHNEQFF	TGCGCCAGCAGTGCGTTCGCGAGCGGGGTTCACAATGAGCAGTTCTTC
TRBV20-1	.	TRBJ2-7	TRBD2	CSARTSASYEQYF	TGCAGTGCTCGGACTAGCGCCTCCTACGAGCAGTACTTC
TRBV6-5	few	TRBJ2-7	.	CASSKKIDYEQYF	TGTGCCAGCAGCAAGAAGATTGACTACGAGCAGTACTTC
TRBV14	once	TRBJ2-3	TRBD2	CASSHSGADKWQYF	TGTGCCAGCAGCCACAGCGGGGCGGATAAATGGCAGTATTTT
TRBV20-1	many	TRBJ2-3	TRBD2	CSAQTSGRGTQYF	TGCAGTGCTCAGACTAGCGGGAGGGGTACGCAGTATTTT
TRBV12-3/TRBV12-4	.	TRBJ1-1	.	CASSPPGPRTEAFF	TGTGCCAGCAGTCCGCCGGGGCCCCGAACTGAAGCTTTCTTT
TRBV11-2	few	TRBJ2-1	.	CASSIGPGNEQFF	TGTGCCAGCAGCATCGGGCCGGGGAATGAGCAGTTCTTC
TRBV5-1	.	TRBJ2-7	.	CASSLHGLWEQYF	TGCGCCAGCAGCTTGCATGGCCTCTGGGAGCAGTACTTC
TRBV7-2	many	TRBJ2-3	.	CASSFGGPPDTQYF	TGTGCCAGCAGCTTTGGGGGGCCCCCAGATACGCAGTATTTT
TRBV7-2	.	TRBJ2-7	.	CASSLDGFVQYF	TGTGCCAGCAGCTTAGACGGGTTCGTGCAGTACTTC
TRBV12-3/TRBV12-4	many	TRBJ1-4	.	CASRFRREGEKLFF	TGTGCCAGCAGATTCCGGAGGGAGGGTGAAAAACTGTTTTTT
TRBV4-3	.	TRBJ2-1	.	CASSQDWVGGGQFF	TGCGCCAGCAGCCAAGATTGGGTGGGCGGCGGGCAGTTCTTC
TRBV27	few	TRBJ1-5	.	CASASPGAGANQPQHF	TGTGCCAGCGCATCCCCAGGGGCGGGGGCCAATCAGCCCCAGCATTTT
TRBV9	few	TRBJ1-1	.	CASSVDPGPTEAFF	TGTGCCAGCAGCGTAGACCCGGGCCCTACTGAAGCTTTCTTT
TRBV14	few	TRBJ2-5	TRBD2	CASSQLKGLAGIQETQYF	TGTGCCAGCAGCCAACTCAAAGGACTAGCGGGAATACAAGAGACCCAGTACTTC
TRBV3-1	.	TRBJ2-1	.	CASGRTRTDGQFF	TGTGCCAGCGGGAGGACAAGAACGGATGGGCAGTTCTTC
TRBV20-1	.	TRBJ1-2	.	CSARDRGVGGYTF	TGCAGTGCTAGAGATAGGGGCGTCGGCGGCTACACCTTC
TRBV7-9	.	TRBJ1-6	.	CASSLGAHENSPLHF	TGTGCCAGCAGCTTAGGTGCACACGAAAATTCACCCCTCCACTTT